Given below is one TCR beta chain in context. Original methodology: Amplification of reference gene primers was used by the study to estimate nucleated cell counts. Sequencing used immunoSEQ multiplex PCR; TCRdb keeps in-frame clones, though not all of them. The DNA gave D and trimming, while V, J and clone size come from that table. The data contain roughly 80,000 clones, 86% of them singletons. This specimen comes from a study of blood T cell repertoires in COVID-19. Study summary: Samples taken during acute and convalescent COVID-19 were collected in the United States, Italy and Spain. T cells, B-cell-depleted T cells, or PBMCs provided the cDNA or gDNA that served as material.

There are 13 residues in the CDR3. Between the trimmed V and J ends, which lost 3 bases and 5 bases, there was a span of 8 bases. Germline CDR1 reads MDHEN; CDR2 reads SYDVKM. The V and J genes are TRBV28 and TRBJ2-1; D is possibly TRBD1 (6 bases). This receptor was identified in a woman aged 55-69 years with acute or convalescent COVID-19. Sequencing was done on a sample of peripheral blood. The CDR3 reads CASSFGQHNEQFF. CDR3 sequence (DNA): TGTGCCAGCAGTTTCGGACAGCACAATGAGCAGTTCTTC. Supplemented by reference TRBV28 and TRBJ2-1, the full variable domain reads DVKVTQSSRYLVKRTGEKVFLECVQDMDHENMFWYRQDPGLGLRLIYFSYDVKMKEKGDIPEGYSVSREKKERFSLILESASTNQTSMYLCASSFGQHNEQFFGPGTRLTVL.